The rows below give T cell receptor beta chains drawn from one sample of a study of ipilimumab plus nivolumab after autologous stem cell transplantation. Method: immunoSEQ multiplex PCR; TCRdb's copy keeps in-frame clones and lacks some. The sample records 15,000 to 20,000 clones, around 80% being singletons. Sequenced material: PBMCs, taken in a trial of ipilimumab plus nivolumab as post-transplant consolidation. The receptors were sampled from a male donor with diffuse large B-cell lymphoma. The CDR3 runs from the conserved cysteine through the conserved F or W. A D gene is named only where the DNA matches it firmly. Expanded clones get a size class; other rows say once, few or many, or leave the size out.

>once|TRBJ2-3|NA|TRBV7-2
TGTGCCAGCGCATGGTGGGGGGGGGCAGCAGATACGCAGTATTTT
CASAWWGGAADTQYF
>NA|TRBJ2-1|TRBD2|TRBV29-1
TGCAGCGTTGTAAGGACTAGCGGGGGGTACAATGAGCAGTTCTTC
CSVVRTSGGYNEQFF
>NA|TRBJ1-2|TRBD1|TRBV7-9
TGTGCCAGCAGCCCTGCAGGGGGAGATGGCTACACCTTC
CASSPAGGDGYTF
>NA|TRBJ2-1|NA|TRBV27
TGTGCCAGCAGGAAGGACCTTTACAATGAGCAGTTCTTC
CASRKDLYNEQFF
>few|TRBJ2-5|TRBD1|TRBV6-6
TGTGCCAGCAGCCAGGGACAGGGAGGGCGAGAGACCCAGTACTTC
CASSQGQGGRETQYF
>once|TRBJ2-7|TRBD1|TRBV23-1
TGCGCCAGCAGTCAATCGAAGGACAGGGGGCGTCGGGAGCAGTACTTC
CASSQSKDRGRREQYF
>NA|TRBJ1-3|NA|TRBV14
TGTGCCAGCAGCCGACGGGGGGGGCCAGCCTCGAGAAACACCATATATTTT
CASSRRGGPASRNTIYF
>NA|TRBJ1-3|NA|TRBV30
TGTGCCTGGAGTGTAAAGGCAAACTCTGGAAACACCATATATTTT
CAWSVKANSGNTIYF
>NA|TRBJ1-2|NA|TRBV29-1
TGCAGCGTTGGAACCCGCGAACTCGGCTACACCTTC
CSVGTRELGYTF
>NA|TRBJ2-6|NA|TRBV7-3
TGTGCCAGCAGCCGCTACCCACGCTTACAAAGTCGGGCCAACGTCCTGACTTTC
CASSRYPRLQSRANVLTF
>NA|TRBJ1-1|NA|TRBV6-5
TGTGCCAGCAGCCGTCGTCTTTTTTTGACTGAAGCTTTCTTT
CASSRRLFLTEAFF
>few|TRBJ1-1|TRBD1|TRBV10-3
TGTGCCATCAGTGAGAACAGGGGCGACACTGAAGCTTTCTTT
CAISENRGDTEAFF
>NA|TRBJ1-1|NA|TRBV5-4
TGTGCCAGCAGCTTGAGTAGGCAGGGAAACACTGAAGCTTTCTTT
CASSLSRQGNTEAFF
>NA|TRBJ2-5|NA|TRBV7-2
TGTGCCAGCAGCCCGTACGGGGGGACCCAGTACTTC
CASSPYGGTQYF
>NA|TRBJ2-1|NA|TRBV4-2
TGTGCCAGCAGCCAATTCGTAGGGGCCGAAACCTACAATGAGCAGTTCTTC
CASSQFVGAETYNEQFF
>NA|TRBJ2-3|NA|TRBV7-2
TGTGCCAGCAGCTTAGACAGAGATTCTACGCAGTATTTT
CASSLDRDSTQYF
>once|TRBJ1-3|NA|TRBV5-8
TGTGCCAGCAGACTCCCTCGGGACATCTCTGGAAACACCATATATTTT
CASRLPRDISGNTIYF
>NA|TRBJ1-5|NA|TRBV19
TGTGCCAGTAGACAGCTTAATCAGCCCCAGCATTTT
CASRQLNQPQHF
>NA|TRBJ1-1|NA|TRBV29-1
TGCAGCGTTGACACAGGTATGAACACTGAAGCTTTCTTT
CSVDTGMNTEAFF
>NA|TRBJ1-1|NA|TRBV18
TGTGCCGACGGGGGGACGACTGAAGCTTTCTTT
CADGGTTEAFF
>NA|TRBJ2-7|NA|TRBV11-2
TGTGCCAGCAGCTTACGAGGGTTCGTAGGAGTAGACTACGAGCAGTACTTC
CASSLRGFVGVDYEQYF
>NA|TRBJ2-7|NA|TRBV5-1
TGCGCCAGCAGCTTGGACAGGCCATCCTACGAGCAGTACTTC
CASSLDRPSYEQYF
>NA|TRBJ1-2|TRBD1|TRBV11-2
TGTGCCAGCAGCTTATTAAGGACAGGGGAGAGGGGCTACACCTTC
CASSLLRTGERGYTF
>NA|TRBJ2-7|NA|TRBV4-3
TGCGCCAGCAGTCTCGGGCAGGCCTCTTCCTACGAGCAGTACTTC
CASSLGQASSYEQYF
>NA|TRBJ1-1|NA|TRBV13
TGTGCCAGCAGCTTGCCGGGCACGGGGGCTTTCTTT
CASSLPGTGAFF
>NA|TRBJ2-3|NA|TRBV2
TGTGCCAGCAGGGAGAGGGGAGATACGCAGTATTTT
CASRERGDTQYF
>NA|TRBJ1-3|NA|TRBV7-2
TGTGCCAGCAGCTTCATGAACTCCATATATTTT
CASSFMNSIYF
>NA|TRBJ1-6|NA|TRBV2
TGTGCCAGCACTGAGGGGCAGATTTCACCCCTCCACTTT
CASTEGQISPLHF
>NA|TRBJ2-5|NA|TRBV5-6
TGTGCCAGCAGCTTCCGACAGGCCCAGTACTTC
CASSFRQAQYF